The 11 T cell receptor beta chains below all came from one sample that was sequenced in a study of regulatory T cells in long-lasting Graves disease. HTBI primers from iRepertoire and Arm-PCR of CDR3 regions yielded the TCR beta libraries. Using its own MiXCR run on the multiplex PCR reads, TCRdb lists one record per CDR3 protein. The data contain fewer than 400,000 distinct CDR3 sequences, 15% to 20% of them singletons. Regarding time point: persistent/refractory GD, antithyroid drugs over 5 years with positive TRAb. Making the TCR library involved RNA that had been extracted from PBMCs. The specimen comprised peripheral blood mononuclear cells (PBMCs), sampled when the disease was refractory, from a patient treated with antithyroid drugs. The receptors were gathered from a female donor with Graves disease.

V is TRBV19 and J is TRBJ1-2, with 7 bases lining up with TRBD1. CDR1 and CDR2 from the germline V gene are LNHDA and SQIVND (reference sequence). The J segment lost 2 bases and the V segment lost 6 bases, leaving 3 bases of the junction unmatched. CDR3 length equals 13 residues. Here the CDR3 reads CASSRGMNYGYTF. The CDR3 DNA is TGTGCCAGTAGCAGGGGGATGAACTATGGCTACACCTTC.

V gene TRBV27 combines with J gene TRBJ1-5; D is uncertain. Trimming stripped 7 bases from V and 4 bases from J, with 17 bases between. The CDR3 length is 15 residues. The germline V gene has CDR1 MNHEY and CDR2 SMNVEV (reference sequence). The CDR3 DNA sequence: TGTGCCAGCAAGCTTTTGTCGGGAGGAAATCAGCCCCAGCATTTT. It translates to CASKLLSGGNQPQHF.

This sequence joins TRBV4-1 and TRBJ1-5; D is possibly TRBD1 (5 bases). V was clipped by 0 bases and J by 9 bases, with 9 bases between them. This CDR3 spans 13 amino acids. CDR1 MGHRA and CDR2 YSYEKL come from the germline V gene. CDR3 sequence reads: CASSQDPQGPQHF. The CDR3 DNA reads TGCGCCAGCAGCCAAGATCCCCAGGGGCCCCAGCATTTT.

Of note for this clonotype: A much larger clone is a single base away; this may be a read error. The chain combines TRBV12-3 or TRBV12-4 with TRBJ1-5; D possibly corresponds to TRBD1 (5 bases). The CDR3 extends over 15 amino acids. CDR3 amino acids: CVSSFGGWVMQPQHF. In nucleotides, the CDR3 is TGTGTCAGCAGTTTTGGGGGATGGGTGATGCAGCCCCAGCATTTT.

The V call is TRBV10-2, the J call TRBJ2-7; TRBD2 is a possible D gene (5 bases). CDR3 length: 13 amino acids. Per the germline V gene, CDR1 is WSHSY and CDR2 is SAAADI. The V end was cut by 9 bases, the J end by 4 bases, with 16 bases between. The CDR3 nucleotides are TGCGCCAGTTGTTGCGGGCCAACGTACGAGCAGTACTTC. Protein product: CASCCGPTYEQYF.

Written as DNA, the CDR3 is TGTGCCAGCAGGGATCTAGCAGCCAATGAGCAGTTCTTC. It translates to CASRDLAANEQFF. This chain joins TRBV6-2 or TRBV6-3 and TRBJ2-1, with D perhaps TRBD2 (5 bases). V lost 6 bases and J lost 6, with 12 bases in between. The CDR3 consists of 13 residues. Looked up from germline, CDR1 is MNHEY and CDR2 is SVGEGT.

V usage is TRBV6-2 or TRBV6-3 and J usage is TRBJ1-5, with 7 bases matching TRBD1. J was trimmed by 5 bases and V by 6 bases; bases with no gene match: 13. Germline CDR1 is MNHEY and CDR2 is SVGEGT. This CDR3 is built from 16 residues. CDR3 sequence: CASRNTGQASDQPQHF. The CDR3 DNA reads TGTGCCAGCAGAAACACCGGACAGGCCTCCGATCAGCCCCAGCATTTT.

This clonotype was seen only a few times. The V and J genes are TRBV4-2 and TRBJ1-5; D is possibly TRBD1 (5 bases). The CDR3 runs to 14 residues. Trimming took off 0 bases at V and 6 bases at J, with 9 bases between the two ends. Germline loops: CDR1 LGHNA, CDR2 YNFKEQ. CDR3 amino acids: CASSQEKGRQPQHF. The CDR3 DNA sequence: TGTGCCAGCAGCCAAGAAAAGGGGCGTCAGCCCCAGCATTTT.

In regard to this clonotype: This may arise from a read error, as a much more abundant clone is one base away. The V and J genes are TRBV29-1 and TRBJ1-1; no clear D. Germline CDR1 reads SQVTM; CDR2 reads ANQGSEA. The V and J ends lost 7 bases and 1 base respectively, with 13 bases between them. The CDR3 loop spans 13 amino acids. Here the CDR3 reads CSALMMWNTEAFF. The CDR3 coding sequence is TGCAGCGCCCTGATGATGTGGAACACTGAAGCTTTCTTT.

This clonotype was detected ten times or more. V is TRBV27 and J is TRBJ2-2; D is undetermined. This CDR3 comprises 14 residues. The germline CDR1 and CDR2 sequences are MNHEY and SMNVEV (reference sequence). V was pared by 8 bases and J by 1 base, with 11 bases between. The CDR3 region has the DNA TGTGCCAGCCAGGAACTGGAGAACACCGGGGAGCTGTTTTTT. Translating gives CASQELENTGELFF.

The chain combines TRBV10-1 with TRBJ2-1; D may be TRBD2 (5 bases). Trimming removed 6 bases at V and 0 bases at J, with 12 bases between. There are 15 residues in the CDR3. Germline values: CDR1 WNHNN, CDR2 SYGVQD (reference sequence). In DNA, the CDR3 is TGCGCCAGCAGGGCCGGACTCAGCTCCTACAATGAGCAGTTCTTC. This gives the protein CASRAGLSSYNEQFF.